This TCR beta chain was documented in a study of cytomegalovirus exposure and HLA in healthy donors. Regarding the study as a whole: It was found in a later analysis that first-cohort TCR clusters tended to co-occur in the 100 to 150 validation repertoires. Reported results showed that the classifier diagnosed cytomegalovirus status with high specificity and sensitivity.

Libraries were prepared by immunoSEQ multiplex PCR; TCRdb keeps only in-frame clonotypes and omits some of them. This sample has roughly 260,000 clones, with nearly 90% found just once. V gave up 2 bases and J gave up 8 bases; unmatched junction bases: 10. The CDR3 has 15 amino acids. CDR1 SGHDT and CDR2 YYEEEE come from the germline V gene. The approximately 120-subject validation cohort, separate from the roughly 700-subject first cohort, included the donors. With respect to this clone: Its antigen is not identified.

The rearrangement joins TRBV5-6 to TRBJ1-1, with 9 nucleotides matching TRBD1. The origin of this receptor is a woman under 30 in good health and CMV-seronegative. Sequenced sample: PBMCs. The CDR3 nucleotides read TGTGCCAGCAGCTTACTCCGGGACAGGGCGCCGGAAGCTTTCTTT. It codes for CASSLLRDRAPEAFF.